This is a list of T cell receptor beta chains from one sample in a study of spatial heterogeneity in lung cancer. Using its own MiXCR run on the 5' RACE reads, TCRdb lists one record per CDR3 protein. The sample yields under 150,000 distinct CDR3 sequences, less than 14% seen once. The sample here was PBMCs, taken at follow-up. All receptors come from a female donor with early-stage non-small cell lung cancer. Each CDR3 is given with its conserved first and last residue. The D gene is left open where the match is weak. The size of a clone is reported for some rows only, either as once, few or many, or as a class for expanded clones.

abundance: -
v_gene: TRBV7-3
d_gene: TRBD2
j_gene: TRBJ2-5
CDR3nt: TGTGCCAGCAGCTTAACCCCGGGACTAGCGGGAGTTGGCCCCCAAGAGACCCAGTACTTC
CDR3aa: CASSLTPGLAGVGPQETQYF

abundance: few
v_gene: TRBV9
d_gene: -
j_gene: TRBJ1-4
CDR3nt: TGTGCCAGCAGCGTGAGCAGGGGCGATGAAAAACTGTTTTTT
CDR3aa: CASSVSRGDEKLFF

abundance: few
v_gene: TRBV27
d_gene: TRBD1
j_gene: TRBJ2-7
CDR3nt: TGTGCCAGCAGTTGGGACAGATCCTCCTACGAGCAGTACTTC
CDR3aa: CASSWDRSSYEQYF

abundance: many
v_gene: TRBV28
d_gene: -
j_gene: TRBJ1-1
CDR3nt: TGTGCCAGCATTCGGCAGATGAACACTGAAGCTTTCTTT
CDR3aa: CASIRQMNTEAFF

abundance: few
v_gene: TRBV6-1
d_gene: TRBD1
j_gene: TRBJ1-2
CDR3nt: TGTGCCTCCCGCGTGGGACAGAATTATGGCTACACCTTC
CDR3aa: CASRVGQNYGYTF

abundance: -
v_gene: TRBV7-8
d_gene: TRBD2
j_gene: TRBJ2-3
CDR3nt: TGTGCCAGCAGCCCCACCCGTGGGACTAGGGGGACAGATACGCAGTATTTT
CDR3aa: CASSPTRGTRGTDTQYF

abundance: many
v_gene: TRBV5-1
d_gene: -
j_gene: TRBJ2-2
CDR3nt: TGCGCCAGCAGCAACGGACAAGGGACCGGGGAGCTGTTTTTT
CDR3aa: CASSNGQGTGELFF

abundance: many
v_gene: TRBV25-1
d_gene: -
j_gene: TRBJ1-6
CDR3nt: TGTGCCAGCAGTGGGCATGTCGGTTCACCCCTCCACTTT
CDR3aa: CASSGHVGSPLHF

abundance: many
v_gene: TRBV27
d_gene: -
j_gene: TRBJ1-6
CDR3nt: TGTGCCAGCAGTTTATCTCTGCCGGCACCCCTCCACTTT
CDR3aa: CASSLSLPAPLHF

abundance: -
v_gene: TRBV11-2
d_gene: -
j_gene: TRBJ1-4
CDR3nt: TGTGCCAGCAGCTTATGGGGGCCGGCGACCTCTAATGAAAAACTGTTTTTT
CDR3aa: CASSLWGPATSNEKLFF

abundance: many
v_gene: TRBV19
d_gene: TRBD2
j_gene: TRBJ2-1
CDR3nt: TGTGCCAGTAGTGGACTAGCGGGAGCCGGGTACAATGAGCAGTTCTTC
CDR3aa: CASSGLAGAGYNEQFF

abundance: many
v_gene: TRBV3-1
d_gene: TRBD2
j_gene: TRBJ2-1
CDR3nt: TGTGCCAGCAGCCAAGACGTAGCGGGATACAATGAGCAGTTCTTC
CDR3aa: CASSQDVAGYNEQFF

abundance: many
v_gene: TRBV5-4
d_gene: -
j_gene: TRBJ2-3
CDR3nt: TGTGCCAGCAGCTTGGGAGGAACCCGCACAGATACGCAGTATTTT
CDR3aa: CASSLGGTRTDTQYF

abundance: few
v_gene: TRBV24-1
d_gene: TRBD2
j_gene: TRBJ2-1
CDR3nt: TGTGCCACCAGTGATTTGCGTGGGGCTAGCGGGGGAGGCAATGAGCAGTTCTTC
CDR3aa: CATSDLRGASGGGNEQFF

abundance: once
v_gene: TRBV2
d_gene: -
j_gene: TRBJ2-5
CDR3nt: TGTGCCAGCAGTGAAGCTTCAGAGACCCAGTACTTC
CDR3aa: CASSEASETQYF

abundance: few
v_gene: TRBV7-9
d_gene: -
j_gene: TRBJ2-2
CDR3nt: TGTGCCAGCAGCGTGAGGGGCACCGGGGAGCTGTTTTTT
CDR3aa: CASSVRGTGELFF

abundance: -
v_gene: TRBV7-9
d_gene: -
j_gene: TRBJ1-2
CDR3nt: TGTGCCAGCAGCCTCGGAGGGACGGGTGGCTACACCTTC
CDR3aa: CASSLGGTGGYTF

abundance: -
v_gene: TRBV7-2
d_gene: -
j_gene: TRBJ2-1
CDR3nt: TGTGCCAGCAGCTTACCCGGGGAGAGCTCCTACAATGAGCAGTTCTTC
CDR3aa: CASSLPGESSYNEQFF

abundance: few
v_gene: TRBV5-4
d_gene: TRBD2
j_gene: TRBJ2-1
CDR3nt: TGTGCCAGCAGCAAGAAGTCGGGAGGTTCCTACAATGAGCAGTTCTTC
CDR3aa: CASSKKSGGSYNEQFF

abundance: many
v_gene: TRBV12-3/TRBV12-4
d_gene: -
j_gene: TRBJ2-4
CDR3nt: TGTGCCAGCAGCTACAGGATTACGAACATTCAGTACTTC
CDR3aa: CASSYRITNIQYF

abundance: few
v_gene: TRBV5-1
d_gene: -
j_gene: TRBJ1-4
CDR3nt: TGCGCCAGCAGCAAGGGTCGGCAGACTAATGAAAAACTGTTTTTT
CDR3aa: CASSKGRQTNEKLFF

abundance: few
v_gene: TRBV10-2
d_gene: TRBD1
j_gene: TRBJ2-5
CDR3nt: TGCGCCAGCAGTTCGCCACAAGACAGGGCCTGGGAGACCCAGTACTTC
CDR3aa: CASSSPQDRAWETQYF

abundance: many
v_gene: TRBV10-1
d_gene: -
j_gene: TRBJ2-5
CDR3nt: TGCGCCAGCTTGGAGGGGTGGCAGTTTGAGACCCAGTACTTC
CDR3aa: CASLEGWQFETQYF

abundance: many
v_gene: TRBV29-1
d_gene: TRBD1
j_gene: TRBJ2-1
CDR3nt: TGCAGCGTCGGAAGGACAGGGGGTTATGAGCAGTTCTTC
CDR3aa: CSVGRTGGYEQFF

abundance: few
v_gene: TRBV7-2
d_gene: TRBD1
j_gene: TRBJ2-7
CDR3nt: TGTGCCAGCAGCTCTAACAGGGGGAAGTACGAGCAGTACTTC
CDR3aa: CASSSNRGKYEQYF

abundance: -
v_gene: TRBV19
d_gene: TRBD1
j_gene: TRBJ1-1
CDR3nt: TGTGCCAGTACCGAACAGCGGACAGGGTTCACTGAAGCTTTCTTT
CDR3aa: CASTEQRTGFTEAFF

abundance: few
v_gene: TRBV20-1
d_gene: TRBD1
j_gene: TRBJ2-1
CDR3nt: TGCAGTGCCGCCCGACCGCGACAGGGGGCCGATGAGCAGTTCTTC
CDR3aa: CSAARPRQGADEQFF

abundance: -
v_gene: TRBV7-3
d_gene: TRBD1
j_gene: TRBJ2-1
CDR3nt: TGTGCCAGCAGCTCGGGACAGGGGGGCTACAATGAGCAGTTCTTC
CDR3aa: CASSSGQGGYNEQFF

abundance: -
v_gene: TRBV5-1
d_gene: TRBD2
j_gene: TRBJ2-2
CDR3nt: TGCGCCAGCAGCTTCGGACTAGCTGGGATCGGGGAGCTGTTTTTT
CDR3aa: CASSFGLAGIGELFF

abundance: many
v_gene: TRBV18
d_gene: TRBD1
j_gene: TRBJ2-7
CDR3nt: TGTGCCAGCTCAACCGGGACAGGGTTATCCTACGAGCAGTACTTC
CDR3aa: CASSTGTGLSYEQYF

abundance: -
v_gene: TRBV19
d_gene: -
j_gene: TRBJ2-6
CDR3nt: TGTGCCAGTAGTCCCGACAGGTTTCGCTCTGGGGCCAACGTCCTGACTTTC
CDR3aa: CASSPDRFRSGANVLTF

abundance: -
v_gene: TRBV7-9
d_gene: -
j_gene: TRBJ2-2
CDR3nt: TGTGCCAGCAGCTCCGAAGACAGTTACACCGGGGAGCTGTTTTTT
CDR3aa: CASSSEDSYTGELFF

abundance: many
v_gene: TRBV6-1
d_gene: TRBD1
j_gene: TRBJ2-4
CDR3nt: TGTGCCAGCAGTGGAGGACAGGGTTTGTCTCGCATTCAGTACTTC
CDR3aa: CASSGGQGLSRIQYF

abundance: many
v_gene: TRBV7-9
d_gene: -
j_gene: TRBJ2-1
CDR3nt: TGTGCCAGCAGCCTCATGGGGAATGAGCAGTTCTTC
CDR3aa: CASSLMGNEQFF

abundance: many
v_gene: TRBV7-9
d_gene: -
j_gene: TRBJ2-2
CDR3nt: TGTGCCAGCAGCTTTACCGGGAGCGACACCGGGGAGCTGTTTTTT
CDR3aa: CASSFTGSDTGELFF

abundance: -
v_gene: TRBV7-6
d_gene: TRBD2
j_gene: TRBJ2-1
CDR3nt: TGTGCCAGCAGCTTAGGGACTAGCGGGAGCTCTGAGCAGTTCTTC
CDR3aa: CASSLGTSGSSEQFF

abundance: -
v_gene: TRBV29-1
d_gene: TRBD2
j_gene: TRBJ2-5
CDR3nt: TGCAGCGTTGAAGCGGGACTAGTTCAAGGGGGGACCCAGTACTTC
CDR3aa: CSVEAGLVQGGTQYF

abundance: many
v_gene: TRBV25-1
d_gene: -
j_gene: TRBJ2-4
CDR3nt: TGTGCCAGCAGTGAGGACAGCCGGCATAACATTCAGTACTTC
CDR3aa: CASSEDSRHNIQYF

abundance: many
v_gene: TRBV20-1
d_gene: -
j_gene: TRBJ2-3
CDR3nt: TGCAGTGCTACCGGGACTCAGAAGTATTTT
CDR3aa: CSATGTQKYF

abundance: -
v_gene: TRBV7-9
d_gene: TRBD1
j_gene: TRBJ1-6
CDR3nt: TGTGCCAGCAGCTGGGACAGGGGGCGTTCACCCCTCCACTTT
CDR3aa: CASSWDRGRSPLHF

abundance: -
v_gene: TRBV7-2
d_gene: -
j_gene: TRBJ2-2
CDR3nt: TGTGCCAGCAGCGAATACGGGACCGCGATTACCGGGGAGCTGTTTTTT
CDR3aa: CASSEYGTAITGELFF

abundance: many
v_gene: TRBV10-1
d_gene: TRBD1
j_gene: TRBJ2-1
CDR3nt: TGCGCCAGCAGTGAGAAGCAGGGGGCTGGCTACAATGAGCAGTTCTTC
CDR3aa: CASSEKQGAGYNEQFF

abundance: many
v_gene: TRBV6-6
d_gene: -
j_gene: TRBJ2-1
CDR3nt: TGTGCCAGCAGTAGCAACCGGGAGTACAATGAGCAGTTCTTC
CDR3aa: CASSSNREYNEQFF